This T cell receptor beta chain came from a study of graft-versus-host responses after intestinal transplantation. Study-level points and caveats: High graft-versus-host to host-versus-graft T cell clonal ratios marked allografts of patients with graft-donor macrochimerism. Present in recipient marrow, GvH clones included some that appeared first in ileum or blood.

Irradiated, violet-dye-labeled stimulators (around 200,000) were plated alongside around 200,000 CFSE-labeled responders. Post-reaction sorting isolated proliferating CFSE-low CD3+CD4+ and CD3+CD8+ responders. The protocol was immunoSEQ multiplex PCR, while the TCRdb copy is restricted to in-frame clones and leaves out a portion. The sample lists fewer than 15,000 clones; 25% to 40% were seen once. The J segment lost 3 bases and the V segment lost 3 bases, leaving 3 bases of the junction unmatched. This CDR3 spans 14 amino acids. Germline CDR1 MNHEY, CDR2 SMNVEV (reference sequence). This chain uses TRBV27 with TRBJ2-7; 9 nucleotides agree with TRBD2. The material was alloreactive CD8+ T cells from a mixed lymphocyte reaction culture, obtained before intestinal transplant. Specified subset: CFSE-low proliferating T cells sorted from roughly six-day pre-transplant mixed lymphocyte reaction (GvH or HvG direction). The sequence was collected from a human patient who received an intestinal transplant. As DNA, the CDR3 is TGTGCCAGCAGTTTGGCTAGCGGGGTCTACGAGCAGTACTTC. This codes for CASSLASGVYEQYF.